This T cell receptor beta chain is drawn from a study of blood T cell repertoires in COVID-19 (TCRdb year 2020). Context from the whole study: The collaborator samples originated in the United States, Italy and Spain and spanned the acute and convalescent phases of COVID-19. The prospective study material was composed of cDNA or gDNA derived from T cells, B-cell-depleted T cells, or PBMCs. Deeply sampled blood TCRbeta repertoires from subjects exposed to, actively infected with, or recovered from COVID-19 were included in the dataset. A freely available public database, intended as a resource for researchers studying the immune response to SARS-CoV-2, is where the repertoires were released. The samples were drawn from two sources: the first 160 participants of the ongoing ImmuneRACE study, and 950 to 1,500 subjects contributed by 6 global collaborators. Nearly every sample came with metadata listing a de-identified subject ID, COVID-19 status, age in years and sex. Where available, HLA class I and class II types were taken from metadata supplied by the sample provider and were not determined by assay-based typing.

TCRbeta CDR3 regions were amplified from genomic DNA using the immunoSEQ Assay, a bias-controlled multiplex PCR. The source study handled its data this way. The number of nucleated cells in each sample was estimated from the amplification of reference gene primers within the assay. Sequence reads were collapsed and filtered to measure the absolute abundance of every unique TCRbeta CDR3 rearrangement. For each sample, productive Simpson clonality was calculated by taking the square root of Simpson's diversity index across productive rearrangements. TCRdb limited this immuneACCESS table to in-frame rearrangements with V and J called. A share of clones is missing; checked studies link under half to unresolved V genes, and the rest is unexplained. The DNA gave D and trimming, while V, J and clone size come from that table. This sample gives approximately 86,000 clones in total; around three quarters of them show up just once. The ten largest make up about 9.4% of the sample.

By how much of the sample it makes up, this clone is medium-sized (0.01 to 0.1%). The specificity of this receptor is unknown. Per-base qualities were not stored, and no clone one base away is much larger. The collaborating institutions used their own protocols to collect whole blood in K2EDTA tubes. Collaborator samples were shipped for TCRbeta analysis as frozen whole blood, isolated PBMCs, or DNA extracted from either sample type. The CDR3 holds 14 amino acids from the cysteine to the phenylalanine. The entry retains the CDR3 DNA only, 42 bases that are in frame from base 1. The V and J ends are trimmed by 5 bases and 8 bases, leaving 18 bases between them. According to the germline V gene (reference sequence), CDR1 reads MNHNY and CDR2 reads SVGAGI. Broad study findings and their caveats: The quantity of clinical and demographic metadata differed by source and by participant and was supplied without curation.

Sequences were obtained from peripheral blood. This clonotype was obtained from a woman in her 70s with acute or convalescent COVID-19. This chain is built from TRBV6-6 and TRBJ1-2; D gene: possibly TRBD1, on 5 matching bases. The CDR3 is CASSQGGALQGYTF. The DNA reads TGTGCCAGCAGTCAAGGTGGGGCCCTCCAAGGCTACACCTTC.